This T cell receptor beta chain is drawn from a study of OX40 agonist ivuxolimab in advanced cancers. Findings and caveats of the study: The expanded peripheral T cells' antigen specificity was not determined.

This clone was observed once. Its antigen is not known. This table comes from immunoSEQ multiplex PCR, and its TCRdb copy is limited to in-frame clones, with some not included. The sample records around 65,000 clones, approximately 80% being singletons. The CDR3 has 14 residues. Trimming left V 5 bases short and J 4 bases short, with 15 bases between. CDR1 is SEHNR, CDR2 FQNEAQ, per germline (reference sequence). This chain uses TRBV7-9 with TRBJ2-7; possibly TRBD1 for D (6 bases). The starting material was CD4+ or CD8+ T cells sorted from blood, obtained in a trial of the OX40 agonist ivuxolimab. The TCR was taken from an adult with an advanced solid tumor such as melanoma, head and neck, liver or kidney cancer. CDR3 DNA: TGTGCCAGCAGCCCCCCGGGACAAGTATACGAGCAGTACTTC. It encodes CASSPPGQVYEQYF.